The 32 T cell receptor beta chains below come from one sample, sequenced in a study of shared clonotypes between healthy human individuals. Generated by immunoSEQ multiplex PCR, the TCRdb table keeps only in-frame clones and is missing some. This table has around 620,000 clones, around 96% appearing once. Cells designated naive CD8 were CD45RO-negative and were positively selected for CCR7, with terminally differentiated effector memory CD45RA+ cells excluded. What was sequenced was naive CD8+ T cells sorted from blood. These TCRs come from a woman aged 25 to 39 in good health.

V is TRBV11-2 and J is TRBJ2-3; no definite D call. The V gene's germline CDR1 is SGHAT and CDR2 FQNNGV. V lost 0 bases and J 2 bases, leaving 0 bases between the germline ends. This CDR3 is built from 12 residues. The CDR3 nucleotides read TGTGCCAGCAGCTTAGACACAGATACGCAGTATTTT. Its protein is CASSLDTDTQYF.

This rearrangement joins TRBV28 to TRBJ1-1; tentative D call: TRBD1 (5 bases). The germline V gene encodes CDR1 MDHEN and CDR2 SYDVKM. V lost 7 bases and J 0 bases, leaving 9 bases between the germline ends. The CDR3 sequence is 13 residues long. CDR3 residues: CASTPGVNTEAFF. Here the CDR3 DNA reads TGTGCCAGCACCCCGGGGGTGAACACTGAAGCTTTCTTT.

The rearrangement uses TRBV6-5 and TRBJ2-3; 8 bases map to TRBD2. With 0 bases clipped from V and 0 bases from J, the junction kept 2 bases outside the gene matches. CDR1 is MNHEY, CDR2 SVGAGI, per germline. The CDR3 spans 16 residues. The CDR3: CASSYSPGGSTDTQYF. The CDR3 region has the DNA TGTGCCAGCAGTTACTCTCCGGGGGGGAGCACAGATACGCAGTATTTT.

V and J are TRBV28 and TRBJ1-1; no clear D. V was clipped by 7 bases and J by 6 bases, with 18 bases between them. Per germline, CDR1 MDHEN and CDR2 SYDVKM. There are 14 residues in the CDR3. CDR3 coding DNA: TGTGCCAGCACCCCTGGGTACAAGGGCTCTGAAGCTTTCTTT. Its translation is CASTPGYKGSEAFF. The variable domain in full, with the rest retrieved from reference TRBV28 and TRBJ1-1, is DVKVTQSSRYLVKRTGEKVFLECVQDMDHENMFWYRQDPGLGLRLIYFSYDVKMKEKGDIPEGYSVSREKKERFSLILESASTNQTSMYLCASTPGYKGSEAFFGQGTRLTVV.

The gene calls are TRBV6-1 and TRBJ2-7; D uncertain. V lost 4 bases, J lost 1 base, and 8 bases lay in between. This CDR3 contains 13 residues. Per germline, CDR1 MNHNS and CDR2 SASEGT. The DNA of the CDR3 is TGTGCCAGCAGTGCTACAGCATCCTACGAGCAGTACTTC. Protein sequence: CASSATASYEQYF.

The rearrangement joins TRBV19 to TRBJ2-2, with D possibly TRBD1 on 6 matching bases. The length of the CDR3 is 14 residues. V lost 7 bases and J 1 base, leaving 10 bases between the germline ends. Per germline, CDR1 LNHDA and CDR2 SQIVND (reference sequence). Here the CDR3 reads CASMDRQNTGELFF. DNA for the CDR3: TGTGCCAGTATGGACAGACAGAACACCGGGGAGCTGTTTTTT.

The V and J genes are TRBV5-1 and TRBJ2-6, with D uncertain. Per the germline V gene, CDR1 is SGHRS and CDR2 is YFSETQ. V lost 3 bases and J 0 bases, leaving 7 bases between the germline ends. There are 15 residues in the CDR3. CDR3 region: CASSYQNSGANVLTF. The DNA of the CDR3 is TGCGCCAGCAGCTACCAAAACTCTGGGGCCAACGTCCTGACTTTC.

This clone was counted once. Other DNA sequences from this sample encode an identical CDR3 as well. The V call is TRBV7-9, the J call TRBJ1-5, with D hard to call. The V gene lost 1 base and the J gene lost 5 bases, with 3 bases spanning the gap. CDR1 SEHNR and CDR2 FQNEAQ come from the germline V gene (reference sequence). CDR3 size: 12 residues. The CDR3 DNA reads TGTGCCAGCAGCTTAGGTCATCAGCCCCAGCATTTT. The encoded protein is CASSLGHQPQHF.

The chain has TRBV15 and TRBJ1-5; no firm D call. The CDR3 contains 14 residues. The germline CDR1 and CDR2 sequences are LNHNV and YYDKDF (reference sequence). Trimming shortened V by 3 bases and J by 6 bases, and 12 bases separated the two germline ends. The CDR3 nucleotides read TGTGCCACCAGCAGCAAAGCAGGTCTTCAGCCCCAGCATTTT. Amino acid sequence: CATSSKAGLQPQHF.

This CDR3 reads CASSDEVSYEQYF. In nucleotides, the CDR3 is TGTGCCAGCAGCGACGAGGTATCCTACGAGCAGTACTTC. The rearrangement links TRBV5-4 to TRBJ2-5; D remains unclear. The end of the DNA aligns better with TRBJ2-7, so the J call may be wrong. The germline V gene has CDR1 SGHNT and CDR2 YYREEE (reference sequence). The CDR3 runs to 13 residues.

Written as DNA, the CDR3 is TGCGCCAGCAGCCAAGTAGGAGGGGGTTACGAGCAGTACTTC. It translates to CASSQVGGGYEQYF. The chain employs TRBV4-1 and TRBJ2-7, with D perhaps given as TRBD1 or TRBD2 (6 bases each). The germline V gene has CDR1 MGHRA and CDR2 YSYEKL. The CDR3 sequence is 14 residues long. V gave up 1 base and J gave up 4 bases, with 11 bases separating them.

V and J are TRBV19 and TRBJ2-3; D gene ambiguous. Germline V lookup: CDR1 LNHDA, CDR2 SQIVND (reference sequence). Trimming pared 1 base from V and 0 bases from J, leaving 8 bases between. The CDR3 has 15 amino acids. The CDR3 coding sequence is TGTGCCAGTAGTATAGTAGCAGTTAGCACAGATACGCAGTATTTT. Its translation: CASSIVAVSTDTQYF.

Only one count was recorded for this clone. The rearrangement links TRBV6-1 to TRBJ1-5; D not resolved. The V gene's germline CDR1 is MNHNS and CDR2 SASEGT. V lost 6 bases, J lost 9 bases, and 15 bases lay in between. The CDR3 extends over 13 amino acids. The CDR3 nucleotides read TGTGCCAGCAGGATACCAGGCGAAAGGCCCCAGCATTTT. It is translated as CASRIPGERPQHF.

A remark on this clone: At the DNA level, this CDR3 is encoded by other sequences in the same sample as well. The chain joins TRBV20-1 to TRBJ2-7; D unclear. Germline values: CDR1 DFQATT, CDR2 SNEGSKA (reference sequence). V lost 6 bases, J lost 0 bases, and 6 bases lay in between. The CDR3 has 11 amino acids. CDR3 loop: CSAPDSYEQYF. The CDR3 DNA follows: TGCAGTGCCCCCGACTCCTACGAGCAGTACTTC.

The chain's CDR3 is CAISEYDSYEQYF. The CDR3 DNA sequence: TGTGCCATCAGTGAGTACGACAGCTACGAGCAGTACTTC. The chain combines TRBV10-3 with TRBJ2-7, with D possibly being TRBD1 (5 bases). The CDR3 consists of 13 residues. Germline V gene data show CDR1 as ENHRY and CDR2 as SYGVKD. Deletions cut 1 base from V and 3 bases from J, with 7 bases between.

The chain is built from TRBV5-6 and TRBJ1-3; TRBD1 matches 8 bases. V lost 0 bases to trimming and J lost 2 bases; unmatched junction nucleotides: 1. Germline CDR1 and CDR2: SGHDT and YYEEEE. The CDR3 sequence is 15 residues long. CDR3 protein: CASSLATGAGNTIYF. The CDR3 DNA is TGTGCCAGCAGCTTGGCGACAGGGGCTGGAAACACCATATATTTT.

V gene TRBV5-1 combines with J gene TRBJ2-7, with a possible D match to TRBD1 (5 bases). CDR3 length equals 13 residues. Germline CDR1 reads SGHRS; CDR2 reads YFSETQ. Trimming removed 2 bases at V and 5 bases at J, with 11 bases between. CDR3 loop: CASSLSRANEQYF. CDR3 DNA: TGCGCCAGCAGCTTAAGCAGGGCCAACGAGCAGTACTTC.

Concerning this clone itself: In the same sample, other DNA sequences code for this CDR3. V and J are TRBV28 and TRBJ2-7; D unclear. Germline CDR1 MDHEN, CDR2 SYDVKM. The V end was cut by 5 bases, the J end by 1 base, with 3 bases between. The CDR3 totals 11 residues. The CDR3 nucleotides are TGTGCCAGCAGTCAGTCCTACGAGCAGTACTTC. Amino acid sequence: CASSQSYEQYF.

The CDR3 nucleotides are TGTGCCAGCAGCTTCCCCCCCGGGAGGTCGGACGAGCAGTACTTC. It encodes CASSFPPGRSDEQYF. The gene calls are TRBV7-4 and TRBJ2-7; 7 nucleotides align to TRBD2. Germline CDR1 is SGHVT and CDR2 is SQSDAQ. This CDR3 is 15 amino acids long. Germline trimming cut 3 bases from V and 5 bases from J; bases unmatched to any gene: 10.

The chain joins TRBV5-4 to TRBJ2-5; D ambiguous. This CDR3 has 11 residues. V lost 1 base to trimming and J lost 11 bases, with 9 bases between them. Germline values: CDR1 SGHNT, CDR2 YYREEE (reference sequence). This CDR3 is CASSLMGEQYF. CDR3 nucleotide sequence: TGTGCCAGCAGCTTGATGGGTGAGCAGTACTTC.

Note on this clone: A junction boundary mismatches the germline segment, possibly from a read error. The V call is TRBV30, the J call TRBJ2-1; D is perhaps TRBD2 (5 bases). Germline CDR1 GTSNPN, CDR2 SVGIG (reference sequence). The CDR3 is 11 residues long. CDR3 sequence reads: CASTSGSKRIF. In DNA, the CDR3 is TGTGCCTCTACTTCGGGATCAAAAAGAATCTTC.

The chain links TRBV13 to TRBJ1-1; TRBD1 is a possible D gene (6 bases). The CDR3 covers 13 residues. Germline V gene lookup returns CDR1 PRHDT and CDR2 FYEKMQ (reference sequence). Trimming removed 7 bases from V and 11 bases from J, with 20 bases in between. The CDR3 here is CASNLGGAVYAFF. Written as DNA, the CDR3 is TGTGCCAGCAACCTTGGGGGGGCCGTGTACGCTTTCTTT.

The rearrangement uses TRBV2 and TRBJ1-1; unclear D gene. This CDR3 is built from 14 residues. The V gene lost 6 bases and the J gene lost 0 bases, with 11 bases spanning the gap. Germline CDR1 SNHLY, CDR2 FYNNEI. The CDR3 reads CASSQGRLNTEAFF. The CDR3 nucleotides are TGTGCCAGCAGCCAAGGACGGTTGAACACTGAAGCTTTCTTT.

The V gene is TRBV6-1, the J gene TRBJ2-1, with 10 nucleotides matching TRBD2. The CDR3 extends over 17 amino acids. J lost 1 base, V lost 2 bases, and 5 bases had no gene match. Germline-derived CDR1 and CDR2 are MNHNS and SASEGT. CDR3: CASSETQLAGSYNEQFF. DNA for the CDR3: TGTGCCAGCAGTGAAACTCAACTAGCGGGGTCCTACAATGAGCAGTTCTTC.

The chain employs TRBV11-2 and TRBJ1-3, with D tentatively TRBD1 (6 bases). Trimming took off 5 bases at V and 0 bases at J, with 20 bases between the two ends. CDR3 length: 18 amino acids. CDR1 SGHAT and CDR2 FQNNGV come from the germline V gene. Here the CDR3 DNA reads TGTGCCAGCAGCCCAACTAGCGCGTGGACAGCCTCTGGAAACACCATATATTTT. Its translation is CASSPTSAWTASGNTIYF.

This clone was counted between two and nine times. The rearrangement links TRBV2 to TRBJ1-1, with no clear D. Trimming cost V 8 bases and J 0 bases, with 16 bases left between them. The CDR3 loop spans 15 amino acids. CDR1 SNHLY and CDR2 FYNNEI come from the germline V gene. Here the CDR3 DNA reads TGTGCCAGCGGTCCGACCTTTAACCTGAACACTGAAGCTTTCTTT. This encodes CASGPTFNLNTEAFF. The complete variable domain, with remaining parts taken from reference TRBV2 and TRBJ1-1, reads EPEVTQTPSHQVTQMGQEVILRCVPISNHLYFYWYRQILGQKVEFLVSFYNNEISEKSEIFDDQFSVERPDGSNFTLKIRSTKLEDSAMYFCASGPTFNLNTEAFFGQGTRLTVV.

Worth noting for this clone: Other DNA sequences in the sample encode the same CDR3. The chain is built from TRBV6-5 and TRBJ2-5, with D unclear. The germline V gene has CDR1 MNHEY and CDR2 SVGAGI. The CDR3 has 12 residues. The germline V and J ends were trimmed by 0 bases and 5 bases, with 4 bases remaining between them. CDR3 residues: CASSYSGETQYF. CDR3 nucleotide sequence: TGTGCCAGCAGTTACTCAGGGGAGACCCAGTACTTC.

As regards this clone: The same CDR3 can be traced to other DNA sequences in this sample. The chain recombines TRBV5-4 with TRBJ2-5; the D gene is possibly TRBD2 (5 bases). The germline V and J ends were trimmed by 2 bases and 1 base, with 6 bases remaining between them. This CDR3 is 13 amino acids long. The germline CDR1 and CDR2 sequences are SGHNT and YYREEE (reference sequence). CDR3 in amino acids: CASSLAAQETQYF. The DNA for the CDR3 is TGTGCCAGCAGCTTAGCGGCCCAAGAGACCCAGTACTTC.

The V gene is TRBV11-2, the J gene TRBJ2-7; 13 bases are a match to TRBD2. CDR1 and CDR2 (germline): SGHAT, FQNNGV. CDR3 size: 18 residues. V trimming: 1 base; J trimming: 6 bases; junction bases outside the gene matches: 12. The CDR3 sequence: CASSLVSGPTSGRFEQYF. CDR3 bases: TGTGCCAGCAGCTTAGTTTCGGGTCCGACTAGCGGGAGGTTCGAGCAGTACTTC.

The CDR3 nucleotides are TGTGCCAGCAGTTACTCGAAAGGCGCCGAGCAGCCCCAGCATTTT. Translated, it gives CASSYSKGAEQPQHF. The V call is TRBV6-5, the J call TRBJ1-5, with D uncertain. This CDR3 has 15 residues. V was trimmed by 0 bases and J by 7 bases, leaving 13 bases between them. Germline CDR1 reads MNHEY; CDR2 reads SVGAGI.

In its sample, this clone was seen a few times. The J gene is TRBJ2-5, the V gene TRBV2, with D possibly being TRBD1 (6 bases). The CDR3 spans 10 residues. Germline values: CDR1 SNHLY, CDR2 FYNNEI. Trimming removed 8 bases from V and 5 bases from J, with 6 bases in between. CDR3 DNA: TGTGCCAGCGGGGGCGAGACCCAGTACTTC. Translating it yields CASGGETQYF.

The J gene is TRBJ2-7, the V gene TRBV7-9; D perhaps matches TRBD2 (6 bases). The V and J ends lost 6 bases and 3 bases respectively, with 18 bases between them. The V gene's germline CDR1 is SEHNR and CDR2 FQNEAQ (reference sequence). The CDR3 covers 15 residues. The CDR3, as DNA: TGTGCCAGCAGTTCCGCGGGACTGCAAGACTACGAGCAGTACTTC. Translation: CASSSAGLQDYEQYF.